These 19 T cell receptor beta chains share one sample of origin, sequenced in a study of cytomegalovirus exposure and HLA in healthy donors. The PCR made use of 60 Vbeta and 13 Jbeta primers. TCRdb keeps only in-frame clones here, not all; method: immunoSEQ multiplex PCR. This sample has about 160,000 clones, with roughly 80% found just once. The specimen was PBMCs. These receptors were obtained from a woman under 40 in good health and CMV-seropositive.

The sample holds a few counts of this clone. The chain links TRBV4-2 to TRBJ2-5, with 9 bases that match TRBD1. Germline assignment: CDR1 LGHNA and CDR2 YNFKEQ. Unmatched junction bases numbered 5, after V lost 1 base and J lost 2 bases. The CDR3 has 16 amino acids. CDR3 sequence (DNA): TGTGCCAGCAGCCAAGCGGACAGGGGAGGTCAAGAGACCCAGTACTTC. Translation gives CASSQADRGGQETQYF.

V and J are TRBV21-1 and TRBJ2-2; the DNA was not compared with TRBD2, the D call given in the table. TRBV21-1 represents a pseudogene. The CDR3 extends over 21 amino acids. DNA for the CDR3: TGTGCCAGCAGCAAAGCCCAGCCCCTTGCCTTTACTAGACGGGACACCGGGGAGCTGTTTTTT. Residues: CASSKAQPLAFTRRDTGELFF.

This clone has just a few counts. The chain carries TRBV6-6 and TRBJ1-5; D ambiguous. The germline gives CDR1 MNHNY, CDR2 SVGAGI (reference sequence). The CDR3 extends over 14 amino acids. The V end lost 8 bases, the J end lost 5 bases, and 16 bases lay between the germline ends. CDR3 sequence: CASWATEVHQPQHF. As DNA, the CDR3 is TGTGCCAGCTGGGCTACAGAAGTCCATCAGCCCCAGCATTTT.

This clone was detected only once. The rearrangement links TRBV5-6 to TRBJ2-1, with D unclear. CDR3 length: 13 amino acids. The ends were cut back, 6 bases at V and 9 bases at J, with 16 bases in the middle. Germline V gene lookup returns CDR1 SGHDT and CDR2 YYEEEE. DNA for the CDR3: TGTGCCAGCACCCTCCTCAGGTCGGTTGAGCAGTTCTTC. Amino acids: CASTLLRSVEQFF.

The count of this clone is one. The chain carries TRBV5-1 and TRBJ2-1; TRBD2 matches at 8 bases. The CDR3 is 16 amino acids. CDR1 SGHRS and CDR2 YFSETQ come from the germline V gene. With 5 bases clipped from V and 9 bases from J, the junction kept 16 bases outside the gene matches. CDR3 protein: CASRRDSGGLGSEQFF. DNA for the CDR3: TGCGCCAGCAGGAGGGATTCGGGGGGGCTCGGGAGTGAGCAGTTCTTC.

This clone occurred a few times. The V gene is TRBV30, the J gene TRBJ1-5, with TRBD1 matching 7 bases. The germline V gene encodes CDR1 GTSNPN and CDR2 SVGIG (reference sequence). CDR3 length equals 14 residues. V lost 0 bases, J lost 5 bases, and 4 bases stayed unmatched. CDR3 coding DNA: TGTGCCTGGAGTGTACGACAGGGTGATCAGCCCCAGCATTTT. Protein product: CAWSVRQGDQPQHF.

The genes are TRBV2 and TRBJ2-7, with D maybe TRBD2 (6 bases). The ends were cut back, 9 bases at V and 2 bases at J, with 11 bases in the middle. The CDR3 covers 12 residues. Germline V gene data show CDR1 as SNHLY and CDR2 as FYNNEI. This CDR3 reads CARGRNAYEQYF. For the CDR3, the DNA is TGTGCCAGAGGGAGGAATGCCTACGAGCAGTACTTC. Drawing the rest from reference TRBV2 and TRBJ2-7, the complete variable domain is EPEVTQTPSHQVTQMGQEVILRCVPISNHLYFYWYRQILGQKVEFLVSFYNNEISEKSEIFDDQFSVERPDGSNFTLKIRSTKLEDSAMYFCARGRNAYEQYFGPGTRLTVT.

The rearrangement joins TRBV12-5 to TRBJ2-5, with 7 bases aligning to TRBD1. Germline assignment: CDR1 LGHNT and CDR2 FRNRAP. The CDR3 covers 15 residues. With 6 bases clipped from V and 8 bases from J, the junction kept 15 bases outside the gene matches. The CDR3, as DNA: TGTGCTAGTGGCCCCGGGACAGTTCGTCAGGAAACCCAGTACTTC. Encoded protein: CASGPGTVRQETQYF.

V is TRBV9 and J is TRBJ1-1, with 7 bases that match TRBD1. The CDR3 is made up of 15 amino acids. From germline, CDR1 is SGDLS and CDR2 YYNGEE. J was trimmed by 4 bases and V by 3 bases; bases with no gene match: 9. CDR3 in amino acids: CASSGRGRGATEAFF. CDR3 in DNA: TGTGCCAGCAGCGGGAGGGGGCGGGGTGCCACTGAAGCTTTCTTT.

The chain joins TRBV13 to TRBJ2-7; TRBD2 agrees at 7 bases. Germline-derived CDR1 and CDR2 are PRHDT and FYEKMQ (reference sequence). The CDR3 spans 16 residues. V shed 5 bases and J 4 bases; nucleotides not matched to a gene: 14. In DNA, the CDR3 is TGTGCCAGCAGCCCTATACCCATAGCGGGCCATTACGAGCAGTACTTC. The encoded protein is CASSPIPIAGHYEQYF.

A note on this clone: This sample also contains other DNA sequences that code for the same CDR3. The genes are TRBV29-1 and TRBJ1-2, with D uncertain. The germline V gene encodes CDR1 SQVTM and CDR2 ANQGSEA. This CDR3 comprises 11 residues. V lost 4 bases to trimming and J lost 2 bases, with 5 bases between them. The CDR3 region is CSVVENYGYTF. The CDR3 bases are TGCAGCGTTGTGGAGAACTATGGCTACACCTTC. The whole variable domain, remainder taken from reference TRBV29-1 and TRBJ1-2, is SAVISQKPSRDICQRGTSLTIQCQVDSQVTMMFWYRQQPGQSLTLIATANQGSEATYESGFVIDKFPISRPNLTFSTLTVSNMSPEDSSIYLCSVVENYGYTFGSGTRLTVV.

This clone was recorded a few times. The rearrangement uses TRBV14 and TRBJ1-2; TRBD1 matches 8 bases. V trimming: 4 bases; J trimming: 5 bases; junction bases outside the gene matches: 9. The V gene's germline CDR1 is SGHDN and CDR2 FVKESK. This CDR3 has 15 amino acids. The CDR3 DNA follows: TGTGCCAGCAGCCCCGGGACAGGCCAACGGTATGGCTACACCTTC. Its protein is CASSPGTGQRYGYTF.

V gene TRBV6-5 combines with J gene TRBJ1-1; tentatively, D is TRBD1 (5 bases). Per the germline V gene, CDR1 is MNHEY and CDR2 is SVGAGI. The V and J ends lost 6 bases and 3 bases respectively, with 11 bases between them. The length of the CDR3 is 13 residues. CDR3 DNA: TGTGCCAGCAGCCCCCCAGGGTACACTGAAGCTTTCTTT. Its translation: CASSPPGYTEAFF.

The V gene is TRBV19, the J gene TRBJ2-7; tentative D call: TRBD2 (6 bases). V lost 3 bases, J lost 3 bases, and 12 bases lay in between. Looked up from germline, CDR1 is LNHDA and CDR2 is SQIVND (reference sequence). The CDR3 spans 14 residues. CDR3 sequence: CASSIGPGVYEQYF. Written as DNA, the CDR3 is TGTGCCAGTAGTATTGGACCGGGGGTCTACGAGCAGTACTTC. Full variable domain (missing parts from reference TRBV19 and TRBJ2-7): DGGITQSPKYLFRKEGQNVTLSCEQNLNHDAMYWYRQDPGQGLRLIYYSQIVNDFQKGDIAEGYSVSREKKESFPLTVTSAQKNPTAFYLCASSIGPGVYEQYFGPGTRLTVT.

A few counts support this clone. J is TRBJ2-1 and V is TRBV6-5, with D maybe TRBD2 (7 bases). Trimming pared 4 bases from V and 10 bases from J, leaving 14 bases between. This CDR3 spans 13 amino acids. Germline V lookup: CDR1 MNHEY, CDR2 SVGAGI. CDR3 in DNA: TGTGCCAGCAGTTCCCAGGGAGGGACAGAGCAGTTCTTC. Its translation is CASSSQGGTEQFF.

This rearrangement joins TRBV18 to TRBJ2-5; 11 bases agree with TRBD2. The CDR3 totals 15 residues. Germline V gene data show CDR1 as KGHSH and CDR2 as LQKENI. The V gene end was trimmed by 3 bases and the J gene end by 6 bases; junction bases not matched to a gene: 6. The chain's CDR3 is CASSPLGTSGKTQYF. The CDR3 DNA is TGTGCCAGCTCACCTCTGGGGACTAGCGGAAAGACCCAGTACTTC.

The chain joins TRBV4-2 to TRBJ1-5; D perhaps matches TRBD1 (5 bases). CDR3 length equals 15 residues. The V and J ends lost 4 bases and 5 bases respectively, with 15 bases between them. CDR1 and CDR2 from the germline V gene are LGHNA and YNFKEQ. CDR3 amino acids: CASSLFSGSDQPQHF. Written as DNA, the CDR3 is TGTGCCAGCAGCCTATTCTCAGGGTCGGATCAGCCCCAGCATTTT.

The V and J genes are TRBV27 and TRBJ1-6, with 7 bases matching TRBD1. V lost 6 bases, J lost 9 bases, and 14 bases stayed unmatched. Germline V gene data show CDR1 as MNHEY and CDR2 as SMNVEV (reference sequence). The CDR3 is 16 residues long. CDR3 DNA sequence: TGTGCCAGCAGCCAGGGGGTCTCGAAGATCTTTTCACCCCTCCACTTT. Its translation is CASSQGVSKIFSPLHF.

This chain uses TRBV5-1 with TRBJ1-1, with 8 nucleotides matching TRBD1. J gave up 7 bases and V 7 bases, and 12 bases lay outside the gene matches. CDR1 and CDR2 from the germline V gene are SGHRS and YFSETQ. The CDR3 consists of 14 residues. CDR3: CASSWTGFRNEAFF. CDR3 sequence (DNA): TGCGCCAGCTCCTGGACAGGGTTTAGGAATGAAGCTTTCTTT.